The 15 T cell receptor beta chains given below trace back to one sample, sequenced in a study of molecular identifiers for immune sequencing clone quantification. TCRdb reanalysed the PCR reads using MiXCR and keeps one entry per CDR3 protein. The sample lists about 640,000 distinct CDR3 sequences, roughly 21% occurring once. Sequenced material: naive CD8+ T cells from blood, with Jurkat cell RNA spiked in. Subset meaning: FACS-sorted CD8+CD4-CCR7+CD45RA+ naive T cells. These receptors were obtained from a human donor in good health. Some libraries in this study had Jurkat cell RNA spiked in.

This clonotype was picked up many times. This chain links TRBV10-3 with TRBJ2-7; D may correspond to TRBD1 or TRBD2 (5 bases each). CDR1 is ENHRY, CDR2 SYGVKD, per germline. V gave up 4 bases and J gave up 0 bases, with 10 bases separating them. This CDR3 is 14 amino acids long. The CDR3 is CAISGDVLSYEQYF. In DNA, the CDR3 is TGTGCCATCAGTGGGGACGTTCTCTCCTACGAGCAGTACTTC.

Details on this clonotype: Possible read error: a much larger clone is one base away. The chain is built from TRBV20-1 and TRBJ2-7; D is uncertain. V lost 0 bases to trimming and J lost 5 bases, with 8 bases between them. Germline V lookup: CDR1 DFQATT, CDR2 SNEGSKA (reference sequence). CDR3 length: 12 amino acids. In DNA, the CDR3 is TGCAGTGCTAGAGACCTGGGCCACGAGCAGTACTTC. Protein product: CSARDLGHEQYF.

This clonotype has at least ten counts. The chain uses TRBV7-2 and TRBJ2-7; D possibly corresponds to TRBD2 (6 bases). V was trimmed by 1 base and J by 4 bases, leaving 14 bases between them. Germline V gene data show CDR1 as SGHTA and CDR2 as FQGNSA. The CDR3 length is 15 residues. CDR3 protein: CASSLGGGAGYEQYF. DNA for the CDR3: TGTGCCAGCAGCTTAGGGGGCGGGGCGGGGTACGAGCAGTACTTC.

This clonotype was picked up a small number of times. The chain carries TRBV7-9 and TRBJ2-7, with 9 bases lining up with TRBD1. The ends lost 4 bases at V and 3 bases at J; junction bases unmatched: 4. The CDR3 covers 14 residues. Germline CDR1 reads SEHNR; CDR2 reads FQNEAQ (reference sequence). This chain's CDR3 is CASSSDRGFYEQYF. In DNA, the CDR3 is TGTGCCAGCAGCTCCGACAGGGGGTTCTACGAGCAGTACTTC. The variable domain in full, completed from reference TRBV7-9 and TRBJ2-7, reads DTGVSQNPRHKITKRGQNVTFRCDPISEHNRLYWYRQTLGQGPEFLTYFQNEAQLEKSRLLSDRFSAERPKGSFSTLEIQRTEQGDSAMYLCASSSDRGFYEQYFGPGTRLTVT.

The sample holds many counts of this clonotype. The V and J genes are TRBV28 and TRBJ1-5; D gene uncertain. Per the germline V gene, CDR1 is MDHEN and CDR2 is SYDVKM. Trimming shortened V by 3 bases and J by 7 bases, and 13 bases separated the two germline ends. This CDR3 contains 14 residues. The CDR3 region has the DNA TGTGCCAGCAGTTTTGGTTGGGGAGTCCAGCCCCAGCATTTT. Translating gives CASSFGWGVQPQHF.

This clonotype was found many times. The chain combines TRBV20-1 with TRBJ2-7; D uncertain. With 3 bases removed from V and 1 base from J, the gap between germline ends came to 19 bases. Germline V gene data show CDR1 as DFQATT and CDR2 as SNEGSKA (reference sequence). This CDR3 comprises 16 residues. The CDR3: CSASSGDAPMSYEQYF. DNA for the CDR3: TGCAGTGCTAGTTCCGGAGATGCCCCTATGTCCTACGAGCAGTACTTC.

In the case of this clonotype: A single base separates this from a much larger clone, so it may be a read error. This rearrangement joins TRBV12-3 or TRBV12-4 to TRBJ2-7, with a weak D call TRBD2 (6 bases). The CDR3 extends over 12 amino acids. Trimming cost V 7 bases and J 8 bases, with 15 bases left between them. CDR3 in amino acids: CASNRDFTKQYF. CDR3 DNA sequence: TGTGCCAGCAACCGGGACTTTACGAAGCAGTACTTC.

In regard to this clonotype: A much larger clone lies one base from this, so it may be a read error. V gene TRBV27 combines with J gene TRBJ1-1; no clear D gene. Per germline, CDR1 MNHEY and CDR2 SMNVEV (reference sequence). The CDR3 length is 15 residues. V was pared by 7 bases and J by 1 base, with 16 bases between. CDR3: CASNFGSFTNTEAFF. CDR3 nucleotides: TGTGCCAGCAATTTTGGAAGTTTCACGAACACTGAAGCTTTCTTT.

This clonotype has ten or more counts. This rearrangement joins TRBV4-3 to TRBJ2-6, with no clear D. The germline V and J ends were trimmed by 1 base and 0 bases, with 4 bases remaining between them. CDR1 is LGHNA, CDR2 YSLEER, per germline. The CDR3 has 15 amino acids. CDR3 region: CASSQGASGANVLTF. CDR3 bases: TGCGCCAGCAGCCAAGGGGCCTCTGGGGCCAACGTCCTGACTTTC.

This clonotype came up many times. The chain has TRBV5-1 and TRBJ2-7, with 10 nucleotides matching TRBD1. Germline-derived CDR1 and CDR2 are SGHRS and YFSETQ. Trimming cost V 0 bases and J 1 base; bases outside gene matches: 10. This CDR3 spans 18 amino acids. The CDR3 reads CASSLEWDRGFSSYEQYF. CDR3 in DNA: TGCGCCAGCAGCTTGGAATGGGACAGGGGTTTTAGTTCCTACGAGCAGTACTTC.

V and J are TRBV11-2 and TRBJ1-1; a weak D match, TRBD1 (5 bases). CDR3 length: 17 amino acids. Per germline, CDR1 SGHAT and CDR2 FQNNGV. The V and J ends lost 1 base and 1 base respectively, with 16 bases between them. The CDR3 nucleotides read TGTGCCAGCAGCTTAGGCCAGGGATTGGGAAGGAACACTGAAGCTTTCTTT. Residues: CASSLGQGLGRNTEAFF.

This clonotype has ten or more counts. The chain is built from TRBV2 and TRBJ2-7; no reliable D call. In germline, CDR1 is SNHLY, CDR2 FYNNEI. V was pared by 7 bases and J by 4 bases, with 14 bases between. The CDR3 loop spans 13 amino acids. CDR3 protein: CASTGGPEYEQYF. CDR3 sequence (DNA): TGTGCCAGCACTGGTGGTCCTGAGTACGAGCAGTACTTC.

This clonotype showed up many times. The chain has TRBV20-1 and TRBJ2-7; TRBD2 might be the D (7 bases). The ends were cut back, 5 bases at V and 3 bases at J, with 14 bases in the middle. The CDR3 has 13 residues. CDR1 and CDR2 (germline): DFQATT, SNEGSKA (reference sequence). In DNA form, the CDR3 reads TGCAGTGCTCGAAAAGGGGGGGACTACGAGCAGTACTTC. Translating gives CSARKGGDYEQYF.

Many counts were recorded for this clonotype. The chain employs TRBV5-1 and TRBJ1-1, with D perhaps matching TRBD1 (5 bases). Germline CDR1 is SGHRS and CDR2 is YFSETQ. Trimming stripped 3 bases from V and 3 bases from J, with 18 bases between. The CDR3 is made up of 16 amino acids. CDR3 residues: CASSSRTGVADTEAFF. The CDR3 nucleotides read TGCGCCAGCAGCTCCCGGACGGGGGTAGCTGACACTGAAGCTTTCTTT.

This clonotype appeared many times. V and J are TRBV5-4 and TRBJ2-3, with 8 nucleotides matching TRBD2. The junction had 3 bases not matched to a gene; V was cut back by 1 base and J by 2 bases. CDR1 is SGHNT, CDR2 YYREEE, per germline (reference sequence). This CDR3 is 15 amino acids long. The CDR3 spells CASSLSSGVTDTQYF. The CDR3 coding sequence is TGTGCCAGCAGCTTGAGTAGCGGGGTCACAGATACGCAGTATTTT.